These T cell receptor beta chains were read from a single sample in a study of OX40 agonist ivuxolimab in advanced cancers. Method: immunoSEQ multiplex PCR; TCRdb's copy keeps in-frame clones and lacks some. The sample has tens of thousands of clones, just under 80% seen once; the top ten hold roughly 13%. Sequences were derived from CD4+ or CD8+ T cells sorted from blood, sampled in a trial of the OX40 agonist ivuxolimab. Source of these receptors: an adult with an advanced solid tumor such as melanoma, head and neck, liver or kidney cancer. Both conserved end residues are trimmed from each CDR3. The order of the fields is V gene, J gene, clone size, CDR3 protein. Part of the rows lack a size; the others show once, few, many or a class for expanded clones.

V gene: TRBV27; J gene: TRBJ2-7; clone size: NA; CDR3 protein: ASSLGLAGDGYEQY
V gene: TRBV5-6; J gene: TRBJ1-6; clone size: NA; CDR3 protein: ASSSRDRGPHLH
V gene: TRBV10-1; J gene: TRBJ2-2; clone size: few; CDR3 protein: ASSLQVNTGELF
V gene: TRBV4-2; J gene: TRBJ2-5; clone size: NA; CDR3 protein: ASSQDYSGLYQETQY
V gene: TRBV7-2; J gene: TRBJ2-7; clone size: NA; CDR3 protein: ASSLAGGGAYEQY
V gene: TRBV5-1; J gene: TRBJ1-2; clone size: NA; CDR3 protein: ASSPGTVYGYT
V gene: TRBV5-6; J gene: TRBJ1-2; clone size: NA; CDR3 protein: ASSLDTSGYT
V gene: TRBV7-9; J gene: TRBJ2-2; clone size: NA; CDR3 protein: ASSLARTSGSAGELF
V gene: TRBV7-2; J gene: TRBJ2-1; clone size: few; CDR3 protein: ASSQTLGPSSYNEQF
V gene: TRBV28; J gene: NA; clone size: once; CDR3 protein: ASRKGSYEQY
V gene: TRBV19; J gene: TRBJ2-5; clone size: once; CDR3 protein: ASSPNRGRETQY
V gene: TRBV19; J gene: TRBJ1-2; clone size: NA; CDR3 protein: ASRSRDPHAGYT
V gene: TRBV6-5; J gene: TRBJ2-6; clone size: NA; CDR3 protein: ASSSRPSGANVLT